These 9 T cell receptor beta chains came from one sample sequenced in a study of CD8+CD57+ T cells in acquired aplastic anemia. Genomic DNA was employed as the template in profiling TCR beta VDJ and CDR3. Each CDR3 protein is one row after TCRdb ran MiXCR on the reads. Counted here are about 160,000 distinct CDR3 sequences, roughly 45% occurring once; the ten biggest clones make up 1.1%. The sample was sorted CD4+, CD8+, or CD8+CD57+ T cells (not recorded which) from PBMCs. The receptors here all came from a human donor in good health.

The J gene is TRBJ2-2, the V gene TRBV19; D perhaps matches TRBD1 (6 bases). The germline V gene has CDR1 LNHDA and CDR2 SQIVND (reference sequence). V shed 5 bases and J shed 1 base, with 11 bases lying between them. CDR3 length equals 15 residues. The CDR3 reads CASSPGQKNTGELFF. In DNA form, the CDR3 reads TGTGCCAGTAGTCCCGGACAGAAGAACACCGGGGAGCTGTTTTTT.

The gene calls are TRBV5-8 and TRBJ1-4, with D perhaps matching TRBD1 (5 bases). Trimming left V 0 bases short and J 11 bases short, with 17 bases between. Germline-derived CDR1 and CDR2 are SGHTS and YDEGEE. CDR3 length: 15 residues. The CDR3 coding sequence is TGTGCCAGCAGCTTGGGTCAGGGAGTGGGTGACAAACTGTTTTTT. Translated, it gives CASSLGQGVGDKLFF.

On this clonotype: This may come from a read error, since a much larger clone is one base off. V gene TRBV20-1 combines with J gene TRBJ1-5, with D possibly matching TRBD2 (6 bases). The DNA end favors TRBJ2-3, so the J call may be wrong. The CDR3 covers 14 residues. From germline, CDR1 is DFQATT and CDR2 SNEGSKA (reference sequence). CDR3 nucleotide sequence: TGCAGTGCTAAATATGGGGGAGGCAATCAGCCCCAGTATTTT. Its protein is CSAKYGGGNQPQYF.

Ten or more counts support this clonotype. The rearrangement uses TRBV5-6 and TRBJ1-2, with a weak D call TRBD1 (5 bases). CDR3 length: 13 residues. V shed 6 bases and J shed 4 bases, with 13 bases lying between them. The germline V gene has CDR1 SGHDT and CDR2 YYEEEE. The CDR3 DNA is TGTGCCAGCACAACCGGGACGTTCTATGGCTACACCTTC. Residues: CASTTGTFYGYTF. Together with reference TRBV5-6 and TRBJ1-2, the CDR3 gives the full variable domain: DAGVTQSPTHLIKTRGQQVTLRCSPKSGHDTVSWYQQALGQGPQFIFQYYEEEERQRGNFPDRFSGHQFPNYSSELNVNALLLGDSALYLCASTTGTFYGYTFGSGTRLTVV.

This clonotype was seen many times. This rearrangement joins TRBV5-1 to TRBJ2-7, with D perhaps being TRBD1 or TRBD2 (5 bases each). V was clipped by 4 bases and J by 0 bases, with 17 bases between them. The CDR3 sequence is 16 residues long. CDR1 is SGHRS, CDR2 YFSETQ, per germline. The CDR3 loop reads CASSGGGSASSYEQYF. The CDR3 region has the DNA TGCGCCAGCAGCGGGGGTGGTAGCGCCAGCTCCTACGAGCAGTACTTC.

V usage is TRBV3-1 and J usage is TRBJ2-7; TRBD2 matches at 11 bases. The V gene end was trimmed by 3 bases and the J gene end by 7 bases; junction bases not matched to a gene: 8. This CDR3 region has 15 residues. Germline assignment: CDR1 LGHDT and CDR2 YNNKEL (reference sequence). The CDR3 bases are TGTGCCAGCAGCCATACACTAGCGGGAGTGGGGGAGCAGTACTTC. Protein sequence: CASSHTLAGVGEQYF.

This clonotype was detected ten times or more. V is TRBV20-1 and J is TRBJ1-5, with 9 nucleotides matching TRBD1. V trimming: 6 bases; J trimming: 7 bases; junction bases outside the gene matches: 7. The CDR3 loop spans 13 amino acids. Germline assignment: CDR1 DFQATT and CDR2 SNEGSKA (reference sequence). Written as DNA, the CDR3 is TGCAGTGCACTGATACAGGGGGCCCAGCCCCAGCATTTT. Amino acid sequence: CSALIQGAQPQHF.

The sample holds a few counts of this clonotype. Being one base from a much bigger clone, this may be a read error. The CDR3: CASSSVAYEQYF. In DNA form, the CDR3 reads TGCGCCAGCAGCTCGGTGGCCTACGAGCAGTACTTC. The rearrangement links TRBV5-1 to TRBJ2-7; D gene uncertain. The CDR3 is made up of 12 amino acids. V was cut by 3 bases and J by 2 bases, with 6 bases left in between. Per the germline V gene, CDR1 is SGHRS and CDR2 is YFSETQ.

The genes are TRBV10-2 and TRBJ1-2; the match to TRBD1 covers 7 bases. Germline V gene sequence: CDR1 WSHSY, CDR2 SAAADI. The V and J ends lost 3 bases and 2 bases, in that order; junction bases with no gene match: 15. This CDR3 region has 18 residues. CDR3 nucleotide sequence: TGCGCCAGCAGTGATTCCCCTATTTATCGGGGACAGAACTATGGCTACACCTTC. It specifies CASSDSPIYRGQNYGYTF.